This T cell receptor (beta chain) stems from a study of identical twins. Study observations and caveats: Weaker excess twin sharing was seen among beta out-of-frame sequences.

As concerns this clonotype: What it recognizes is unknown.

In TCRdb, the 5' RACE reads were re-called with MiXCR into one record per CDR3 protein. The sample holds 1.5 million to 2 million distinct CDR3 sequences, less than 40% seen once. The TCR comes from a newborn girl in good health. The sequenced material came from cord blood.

The DNA of the CDR3 is TGTGCCAGCAGGCGGGGGACGGACAGCAATCAGCCCCAGCATTTT. Amino acids: CASRRGTDSNQPQHF. The chain combines TRBV6-1 with TRBJ1-5; D perhaps matches TRBD1 (5 bases). Trimming took off 6 bases at V and 1 base at J, with 13 bases between the two ends. The CDR3 is 15 residues long. Per the germline V gene, CDR1 is MNHNS and CDR2 is SASEGT.